This T cell receptor (beta chain) was profiled in a study of T cells after somatic rescue of genetic block. Assay used: immunoSEQ multiplex PCR; TCRdb lists only in-frame clones, some missing. The top ten clones hold 2.5% to 3.5% of a sample with tens of thousands of clones, just under 95% of them seen once. The V gene's germline CDR1 is MNHGY and CDR2 SVAAGI. With V trimmed by 4 bases and J by 7 bases, 1 base remained unmatched. The CDR3 is 12 amino acids. The chain joins TRBV6-9 to TRBJ2-1; 7 bases match TRBD2. The sequence was obtained from a man aged 35-49 years. The sample taken for sequencing was peripheral blood mononuclear cells (PBMCs). Here the CDR3 DNA reads TGTGCCAGCAGTTTCGGGGGGAATGAGCAGTTCTTC. It yields the protein CASSFGGNEQFF.